This T cell receptor (beta chain) was captured by sequencing in a study of blood T cell repertoires in COVID-19. On the study more broadly: Acute and convalescent COVID-19 specimens originated in the United States, Italy and Spain. T cells, B-cell-depleted T cells, or PBMCs provided the cDNA or gDNA that served as material.

This CDR3 is 14 amino acids long. Germline V lookup: CDR1 SNHLY, CDR2 FYNNEI. Trimming removed 8 bases from V and 4 bases from J, with 14 bases in between. Participant age was roughly 18 to 89 years, and participants resided in roughly 25 US areas. In the study's own analysis: Amplification from reference gene primers served as the basis for estimated nucleated cell counts. Profiling relied on immunoSEQ multiplex PCR, and the TCRdb table lists in-frame clones only, not all of them. D and trimming come from the DNA, and the V and J calls and clone size come from that table. The table has over 250,000 clones, more than 75% seen once; the top ten hold approximately 5%.

The TCR originated in a woman aged 25 to 39 who had recovered from COVID-19. The chain joins TRBV2 to TRBJ1-4; D is uncertain. The sample taken for sequencing was PBMCs or T cells enriched from blood (not recorded which). The CDR3 spells CASHRSGLNEKLFF. For the CDR3, the DNA is TGTGCCAGCCATAGGTCTGGGCTTAATGAAAAACTGTTTTTT.